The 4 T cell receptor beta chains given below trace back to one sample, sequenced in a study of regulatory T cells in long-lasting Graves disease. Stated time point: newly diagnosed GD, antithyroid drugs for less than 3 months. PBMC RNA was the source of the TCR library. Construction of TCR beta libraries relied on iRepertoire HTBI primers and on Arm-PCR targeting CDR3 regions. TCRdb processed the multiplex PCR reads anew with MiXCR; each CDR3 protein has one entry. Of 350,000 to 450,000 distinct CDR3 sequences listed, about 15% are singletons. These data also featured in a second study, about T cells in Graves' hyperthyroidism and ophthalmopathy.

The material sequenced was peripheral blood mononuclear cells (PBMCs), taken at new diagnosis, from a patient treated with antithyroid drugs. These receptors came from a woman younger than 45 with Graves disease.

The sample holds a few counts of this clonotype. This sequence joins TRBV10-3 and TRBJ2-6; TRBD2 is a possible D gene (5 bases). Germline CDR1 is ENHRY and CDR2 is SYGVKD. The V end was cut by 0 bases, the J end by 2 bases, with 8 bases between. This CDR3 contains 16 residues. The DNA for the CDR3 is TGTGCCATCAGTGAGTCTCAGGAGGCTGGGGCCAACGTCCTGACTTTC. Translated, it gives CAISESQEAGANVLTF.

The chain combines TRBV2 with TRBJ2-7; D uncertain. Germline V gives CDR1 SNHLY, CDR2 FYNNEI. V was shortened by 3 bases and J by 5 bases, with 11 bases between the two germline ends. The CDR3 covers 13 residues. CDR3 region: CASSDGLTDEQYF. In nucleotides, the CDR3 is TGTGCCAGCAGTGACGGTCTGACGGACGAGCAGTACTTC.

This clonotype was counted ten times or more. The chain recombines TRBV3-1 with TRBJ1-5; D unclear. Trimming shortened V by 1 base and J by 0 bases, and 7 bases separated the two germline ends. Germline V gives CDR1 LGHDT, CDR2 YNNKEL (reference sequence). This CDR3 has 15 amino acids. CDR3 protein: CASSQVPNSNQPQHF. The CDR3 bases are TGTGCCAGCAGCCAAGTTCCGAATAGCAATCAGCCCCAGCATTTT.

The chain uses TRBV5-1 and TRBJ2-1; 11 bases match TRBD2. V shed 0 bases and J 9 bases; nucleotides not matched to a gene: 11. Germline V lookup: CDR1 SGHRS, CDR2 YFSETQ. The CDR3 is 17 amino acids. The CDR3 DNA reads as TGCGCCAGCAGCTTGGCGGCTAGCGGGAGGAATCCCCGTGAGCAGTTCTTC. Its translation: CASSLAASGRNPREQFF.